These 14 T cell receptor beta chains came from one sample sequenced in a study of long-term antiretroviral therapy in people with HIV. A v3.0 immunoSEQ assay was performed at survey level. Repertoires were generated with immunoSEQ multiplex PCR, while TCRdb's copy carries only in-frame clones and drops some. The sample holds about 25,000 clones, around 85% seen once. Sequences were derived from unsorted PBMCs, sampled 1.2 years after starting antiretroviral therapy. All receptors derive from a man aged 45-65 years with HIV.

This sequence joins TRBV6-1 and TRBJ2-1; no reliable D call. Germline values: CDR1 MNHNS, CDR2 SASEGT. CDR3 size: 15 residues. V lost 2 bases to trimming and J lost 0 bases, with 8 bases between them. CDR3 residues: CASSEYGFSYNEQFF. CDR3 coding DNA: TGTGCCAGCAGTGAATACGGATTCTCCTACAATGAGCAGTTCTTC.

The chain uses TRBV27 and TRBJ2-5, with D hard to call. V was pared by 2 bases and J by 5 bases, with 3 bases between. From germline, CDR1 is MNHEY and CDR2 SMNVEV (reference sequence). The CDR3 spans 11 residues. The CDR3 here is CASSLGETQYF. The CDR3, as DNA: TGTGCCAGCAGTTTAGGGGAGACCCAGTACTTC.

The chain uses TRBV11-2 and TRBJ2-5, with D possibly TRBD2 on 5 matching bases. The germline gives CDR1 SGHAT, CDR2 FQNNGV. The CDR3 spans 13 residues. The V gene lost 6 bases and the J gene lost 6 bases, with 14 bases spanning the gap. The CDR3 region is CASRGFGGQTQYF. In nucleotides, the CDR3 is TGTGCCAGCAGGGGCTTTGGAGGACAGACCCAGTACTTC.

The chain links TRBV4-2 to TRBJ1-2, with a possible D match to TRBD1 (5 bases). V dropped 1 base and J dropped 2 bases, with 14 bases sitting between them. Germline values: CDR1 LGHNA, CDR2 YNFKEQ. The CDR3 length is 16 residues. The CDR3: CASSQGIEGQNYGYTF. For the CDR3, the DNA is TGTGCCAGCAGCCAAGGGATCGAGGGGCAGAACTATGGCTACACCTTC.

The CDR3 sequence: CASSWTGLRSGANVLTF. For the CDR3, the DNA is TGTGCCAGCAGTTGGACAGGCTTACGATCTGGGGCCAACGTCCTGACTTTC. The gene calls are TRBV11-1 and TRBJ2-6, with 7 bases lining up with TRBD1. V shed 6 bases, J shed 1 base, and the junction held 9 bases outside the gene matches. Germline CDR1 reads SGHAT; CDR2 reads FQDESV (reference sequence). The CDR3 contains 17 residues. Full variable domain (rest looked up from reference TRBV11-1 and TRBJ2-6): EAEVAQSPRYKITEKSQAVAFWCDPISGHATLYWYRQILGQGPELLVQFQDESVVDDSQLPKDRFSAERLKGVDSTLKIQPAELGDSAMYLCASSWTGLRSGANVLTFGAGSRLTVL.

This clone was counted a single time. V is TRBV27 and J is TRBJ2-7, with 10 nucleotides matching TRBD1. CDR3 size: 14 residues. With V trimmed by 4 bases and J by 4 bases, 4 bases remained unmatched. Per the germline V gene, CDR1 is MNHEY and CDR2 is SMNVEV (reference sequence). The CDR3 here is CASSWGTGEYEQYF. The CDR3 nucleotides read TGTGCCAGCAGTTGGGGGACAGGGGAGTACGAGCAGTACTTC.

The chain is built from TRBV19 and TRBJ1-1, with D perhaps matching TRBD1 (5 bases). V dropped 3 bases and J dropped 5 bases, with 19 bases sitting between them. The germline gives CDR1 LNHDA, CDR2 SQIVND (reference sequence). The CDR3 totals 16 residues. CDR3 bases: TGTGCCAGTAGTATTTCCTCGGGCTTTAGGGGTACTGAAGCTTTCTTT. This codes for CASSISSGFRGTEAFF.

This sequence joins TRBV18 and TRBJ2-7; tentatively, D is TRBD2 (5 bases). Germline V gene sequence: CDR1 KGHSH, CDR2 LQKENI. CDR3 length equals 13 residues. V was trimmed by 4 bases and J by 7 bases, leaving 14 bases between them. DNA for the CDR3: TGTGCCAGCTCACAGGACTCAGGCCGGGAGCAGTACTTC. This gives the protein CASSQDSGREQYF.

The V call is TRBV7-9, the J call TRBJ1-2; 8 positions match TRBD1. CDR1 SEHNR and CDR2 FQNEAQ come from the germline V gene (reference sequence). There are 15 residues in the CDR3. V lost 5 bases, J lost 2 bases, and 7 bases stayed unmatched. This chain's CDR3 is CASSRLRDRNYGYTF. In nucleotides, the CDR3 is TGTGCCAGCAGCCGCTTGAGGGACAGGAACTATGGCTACACCTTC. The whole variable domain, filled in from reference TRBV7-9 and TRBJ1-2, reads DTGVSQNPRHKITKRGQNVTFRCDPISEHNRLYWYRQTLGQGPEFLTYFQNEAQLEKSRLLSDRFSAERPKGSFSTLEIQRTEQGDSAMYLCASSRLRDRNYGYTFGSGTRLTVV.

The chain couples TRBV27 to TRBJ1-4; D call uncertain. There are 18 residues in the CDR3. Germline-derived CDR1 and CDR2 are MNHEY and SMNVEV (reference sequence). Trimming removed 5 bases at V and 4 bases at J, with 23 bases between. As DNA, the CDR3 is TGTGCCAGCAGTCCCCTCCTACTATTATCAGCCAATAATGAAAAACTGTTTTTT. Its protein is CASSPLLLLSANNEKLFF.

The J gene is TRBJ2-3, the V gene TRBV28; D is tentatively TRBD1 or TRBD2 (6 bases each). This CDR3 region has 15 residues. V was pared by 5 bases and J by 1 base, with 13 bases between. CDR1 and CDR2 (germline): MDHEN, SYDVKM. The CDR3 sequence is CASSNRDSGTDTQYF. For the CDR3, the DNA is TGTGCCAGCAGTAACAGGGACTCGGGCACAGATACGCAGTATTTT.

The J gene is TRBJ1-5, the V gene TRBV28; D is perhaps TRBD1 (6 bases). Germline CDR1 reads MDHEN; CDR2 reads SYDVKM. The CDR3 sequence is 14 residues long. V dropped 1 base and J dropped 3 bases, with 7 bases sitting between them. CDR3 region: CASSLSGANQPQHF. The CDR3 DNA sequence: TGTGCCAGCAGTTTATCAGGGGCCAATCAGCCCCAGCATTTT.

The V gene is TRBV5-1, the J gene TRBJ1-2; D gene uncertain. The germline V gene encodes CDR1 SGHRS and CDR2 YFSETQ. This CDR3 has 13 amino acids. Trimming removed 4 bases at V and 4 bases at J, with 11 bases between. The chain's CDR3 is CASSAAVTYGYTF. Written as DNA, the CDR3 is TGCGCCAGCAGCGCGGCAGTGACCTATGGCTACACCTTC. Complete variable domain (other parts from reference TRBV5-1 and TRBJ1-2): KAGVTQTPRYLIKTRGQQVTLSCSPISGHRSVSWYQQTPGQGLQFLFEYFSETQRNKGNFPGRFSGRQFSNSRSEMNVSTLELGDSALYLCASSAAVTYGYTFGSGTRLTVV.

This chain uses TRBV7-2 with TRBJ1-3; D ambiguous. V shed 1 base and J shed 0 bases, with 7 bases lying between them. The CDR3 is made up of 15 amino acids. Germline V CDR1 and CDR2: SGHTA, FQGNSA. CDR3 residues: CASSLDRFSGNTIYF. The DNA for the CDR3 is TGTGCCAGCAGCTTAGATAGGTTCTCTGGAAACACCATATATTTT.